This TCR beta chain was documented in a study of long-term antiretroviral therapy in people with HIV. On the study more broadly: Collection dates of the earliest samples fall about a decade before the 2015 immediate-ART recommendation. Study-wide results and limits: HIV repertoires showed narrower CDR3 length ranges than controls. Following ART, diversity rose but still fell short of transplant donor controls. Therapy changes, viral resistance and ART adherence were not documented in the available data.

The CDR3 spans 16 residues. The junction had 8 bases not matched to a gene; V was cut back by 6 bases and J by 3 bases. In germline, CDR1 is MGHDK, CDR2 SYGVNS. Sequencing relied on immunoSEQ assay v3.0, run at survey level. The assay was immunoSEQ multiplex PCR, and TCRdb's table has in-frame clones only and misses some. The sample lists tens of thousands of clones, nearly 95% occurring once. Note on this clone: Antigen: not known.

The sequencing used unsorted PBMCs, collected more than 6 years after starting antiretroviral therapy. The chain couples TRBV25-1 to TRBJ1-3; 10 nucleotides line up with TRBD1. The clonotype originates from a man between 25 and 39 years old with HIV. The DNA for the CDR3 is TGTGCCAGCAGGGGCCCAGACAGGGGGCATGGAAACACCATATATTTT. It translates to CASRGPDRGHGNTIYF.